This passage covers 13 T cell receptor beta chains from one sample sequenced in a study of cytomegalovirus exposure and HLA in healthy donors. 60 Vbeta and 13 Jbeta primers were used in PCR. Here immunoSEQ multiplex PCR was the method, and the copy in TCRdb shows in-frame clones only, minus some. The data contain fewer than 250,000 clones, around 80% of them singletons. Sequenced material: PBMCs. These receptors were collected from a male donor in good health and CMV-seronegative.

This chain joins TRBV28 and TRBJ1-2, with TRBD1 matching over 7 bases. Per germline, CDR1 MDHEN and CDR2 SYDVKM. CDR3 length: 16 residues. Trimming at V came to 0 bases and at J to 0 bases, leaving 4 bases not matched to a gene. CDR3 region: CASSLWDRRTNYGYTF. CDR3 nucleotide sequence: TGTGCCAGCAGTTTATGGGACAGGCGAACTAACTATGGCTACACCTTC.

The J gene is TRBJ1-1, the V gene TRBV19; 7 bases line up with TRBD1. J was trimmed by 4 bases and V by 4 bases; bases with no gene match: 6. Germline CDR1 reads LNHDA; CDR2 reads SQIVND (reference sequence). CDR3 length equals 14 residues. CDR3 sequence reads: CASSTDRVATEAFF. In DNA form, the CDR3 reads TGTGCCAGTAGTACAGACAGGGTAGCCACTGAAGCTTTCTTT.

The chain joins TRBV10-3 to TRBJ2-5; tentatively, D is TRBD2 (7 bases). CDR1 ENHRY and CDR2 SYGVKD come from the germline V gene. This CDR3 has 11 amino acids. CDR3 protein: CAGGGGETQYF. The DNA of the CDR3 is TGTGCTGGGGGGGGCGGAGAGACCCAGTACTTC.

The V call is TRBV4-2, the J call TRBJ2-3; TRBD2 matches 7 bases. This CDR3 is 15 amino acids long. V lost 0 bases and J lost 5; bases outside the gene matches: 5. Germline CDR1 is LGHNA and CDR2 is YNFKEQ. The CDR3 nucleotides are TGTGCCAGCAGCCAAGAAAGGGAGGGCCAAGATACGCAGTATTTT. Translating it yields CASSQEREGQDTQYF.

V usage is TRBV7-6 and J usage is TRBJ2-1; 10 positions agree with TRBD1. V shed 2 bases, J shed 4 bases, and the junction held 8 bases outside the gene matches. CDR1 and CDR2 from the germline V gene are SGHVS and FNYEAQ. The CDR3 has 17 amino acids. CDR3 nucleotide sequence: TGTGCCAGCAGCTTAAGACCGACAGGGGGCTCATACAATGAGCAGTTCTTC. It is translated as CASSLRPTGGSYNEQFF.

In its sample, this clone was seen a few times. This chain joins TRBV19 and TRBJ1-2, with 7 nucleotides matching TRBD1. This CDR3 comprises 14 residues. Germline trimming cut 7 bases from V and 3 bases from J; bases unmatched to any gene: 8. The germline V gene encodes CDR1 LNHDA and CDR2 SQIVND (reference sequence). The CDR3 DNA reads as TGTGCCAGTACCCCTGGGGACAGCGACTATGGCTACACCTTC. This sequence encodes CASTPGDSDYGYTF.

V gene TRBV19 combines with J gene TRBJ1-2; a weak D match, TRBD1 (6 bases). The CDR3 is made up of 14 amino acids. V lost 3 bases and J lost 5, with 13 bases in between. Germline CDR1 and CDR2: LNHDA and SQIVND (reference sequence). The CDR3 spells CASSMGTGIYGYTF. CDR3 DNA sequence: TGTGCCAGTAGTATGGGAACAGGGATTTATGGCTACACCTTC. Drawing the rest from reference TRBV19 and TRBJ1-2, the complete variable domain is DGGITQSPKYLFRKEGQNVTLSCEQNLNHDAMYWYRQDPGQGLRLIYYSQIVNDFQKGDIAEGYSVSREKKESFPLTVTSAQKNPTAFYLCASSMGTGIYGYTFGSGTRLTVV.

V and J are TRBV28 and TRBJ1-1; D remains ambiguous. V lost 2 bases to trimming and J lost 0 bases, with 7 bases between them. This CDR3 is built from 14 residues. Germline V gives CDR1 MDHEN, CDR2 SYDVKM. CDR3 in DNA: TGTGCCAGCAGTTTACGAGTTATGAACACTGAAGCTTTCTTT. Residues: CASSLRVMNTEAFF.

The V and J genes are TRBV28 and TRBJ1-6; TRBD1 matches at 7 bases. Germline V gives CDR1 MDHEN, CDR2 SYDVKM. J lost 7 bases, V lost 5 bases, and 2 bases had no gene match. This CDR3 has 13 residues. The CDR3 bases are TGTGCCAGCAGTCGACAGGGCAATTCACCCCTCCACTTT. It yields the protein CASSRQGNSPLHF.

The V call is TRBV19, the J call TRBJ2-7; 7 bases fit TRBD2. V shed 4 bases, J shed 6 bases, and the junction held 6 bases outside the gene matches. CDR1 and CDR2 from the germline V gene are LNHDA and SQIVND (reference sequence). The CDR3 runs 13 residues. In nucleotides, the CDR3 is TGTGCCAGTAGTACCCGGGACTACTTCGAGCAGTACTTC. Its protein product is CASSTRDYFEQYF.

The rearrangement joins TRBV29-1 to TRBJ2-7; D perhaps matches TRBD2 (5 bases). The V gene lost 0 bases and the J gene lost 3 bases, with 9 bases spanning the gap. This CDR3 has 13 amino acids. The germline V gene encodes CDR1 SQVTM and CDR2 ANQGSEA. CDR3 in amino acids: CSVEERADYEQYF. DNA of the CDR3: TGCAGCGTTGAAGAGAGGGCAGACTACGAGCAGTACTTC.

The J gene is TRBJ2-7, the V gene TRBV7-9, with D perhaps matching TRBD2 (6 bases). The ends were cut back, 0 bases at V and 6 bases at J, with 12 bases in the middle. The CDR3 spans 14 residues. The V gene's germline CDR1 is SEHNR and CDR2 FQNEAQ (reference sequence). The CDR3 DNA reads TGTGCCAGCAGCTTAGCGAGTCCCGGGGGCGAGCAGTACTTC. Translating gives CASSLASPGGEQYF. Full variable domain (outside the CDR3, taken from reference TRBV7-9 and TRBJ2-7): DTGVSQNPRHKITKRGQNVTFRCDPISEHNRLYWYRQTLGQGPEFLTYFQNEAQLEKSRLLSDRFSAERPKGSFSTLEIQRTEQGDSAMYLCASSLASPGGEQYFGPGTRLTVT.

The gene calls are TRBV5-4 and TRBJ2-3; 8 bases align to TRBD2. Germline-derived CDR1 and CDR2 are SGHNT and YYREEE (reference sequence). The CDR3 covers 13 residues. The J segment lost 1 base and the V segment lost 5 bases, leaving 0 bases of the junction unmatched. CDR3 DNA: TGTGCCAGCAGGACTAGCGGCACAGATACGCAGTATTTT. Encoded protein: CASRTSGTDTQYF.